One sample yielded the 9 T cell receptor beta chains listed below, sequenced in a study of blood T cell repertoires in COVID-19. The assay was immunoSEQ multiplex PCR, and TCRdb's table has in-frame clones only and misses some. There are under 200,000 clones in the sample; around 90% occur only once, and about 5.3% lies in the top ten. The sequenced sample was peripheral blood. These receptors came from a man between 18 and 35 years old with COVID-19, enrolled during active disease.

The chain combines TRBV24-1 with TRBJ2-2, with D tentatively TRBD2 (6 bases). V lost 4 bases and J 7 bases, leaving 21 bases between the germline ends. The CDR3 loop spans 17 amino acids. Germline CDR1 is KGHDR and CDR2 is SFDVKD. Written as DNA, the CDR3 is TGTGCCACCAGTGACGCGATCGGGACTCAGGTACTCGGGGAGCTGTTTTTT. Its translation: CATSDAIGTQVLGELFF.

On this clone itself: Its ends do not fully match the called genes, so a read error is possible. This rearrangement joins TRBV7-9 to TRBJ2-7; perhaps TRBD1 as D (5 bases). The CDR3 is 14 residues long. Germline lookup yields CDR1 SEHNR and CDR2 FQNEAQ (reference sequence). The CDR3 reads CASSFRDSSSEQYF. In nucleotides, the CDR3 is TGTGCCAGCAGCTTTCGCGACAGCTCCTCCGAGCAGTACTTC.

The chain joins TRBV3-1 (or the pseudogene TRBV3-2) to TRBJ1-6, with 7 bases identical to TRBD1. The J segment lost 11 bases and the V segment lost 4 bases, leaving 8 bases of the junction unmatched. Germline values: CDR1 LGHDT, CDR2 YNNKEL (reference sequence). The CDR3 runs to 14 residues. As DNA, the CDR3 is TGTGCCAGCAGCCCGGACAGGCCGGGTCCACCCCTCCACTTT. It codes for CASSPDRPGPPLHF.

This chain uses TRBV27 with TRBJ1-6, with no clear D. With 2 bases removed from V and 3 bases from J, the gap between germline ends came to 5 bases. This CDR3 comprises 14 residues. Germline V gene data show CDR1 as MNHEY and CDR2 as SMNVEV (reference sequence). CDR3 DNA sequence: TGTGCCAGCAGTTTACCGGGCTATAATTCACCCCTCCACTTT. Protein: CASSLPGYNSPLHF.

This sequence joins TRBV18 and TRBJ2-7, with 12 bases fitting TRBD1. Germline V gene data show CDR1 as KGHSH and CDR2 as LQKENI. V dropped 3 bases and J dropped 7; count of bases not matched to a gene: 13. There are 17 residues in the CDR3. CDR3 amino acids: CASSPPTPGQGAREQYF. The CDR3 coding sequence is TGTGCCAGCTCACCTCCAACTCCGGGACAGGGGGCGCGTGAGCAGTACTTC.

This chain connects TRBV28 to TRBJ1-1; D ambiguous. Deletions cut 3 bases from V and 1 base from J, with 6 bases between. The CDR3 is made up of 13 amino acids. CDR1 is MDHEN, CDR2 SYDVKM, per germline. DNA of the CDR3: TGTGCCAGCAGTTTTTCGGGGAACACTGAAGCTTTCTTT. This encodes CASSFSGNTEAFF.

The chain carries TRBV19 and TRBJ1-5, with D unresolved. Trimming took off 2 bases at V and 2 bases at J, with 4 bases between the two ends. The CDR3 runs to 13 residues. The V gene's germline CDR1 is LNHDA and CDR2 SQIVND (reference sequence). CDR3 sequence: CASSISGNQPQHF. For the CDR3, the DNA is TGTGCCAGTAGTATATCGGGCAATCAGCCCCAGCATTTT. Based on the CDR3 plus reference TRBV19 and TRBJ1-5, the full variable domain is DGGITQSPKYLFRKEGQNVTLSCEQNLNHDAMYWYRQDPGQGLRLIYYSQIVNDFQKGDIAEGYSVSREKKESFPLTVTSAQKNPTAFYLCASSISGNQPQHFGDGTRLSIL.

The chain recombines TRBV27 with TRBJ2-1; the match to TRBD2 covers 7 bases. Losses at the gene ends were 5 bases for V and 3 bases for J; bases not matched to a gene: 10. The CDR3 covers 16 residues. Per the germline V gene, CDR1 is MNHEY and CDR2 is SMNVEV (reference sequence). CDR3 amino acids: CASSRRKSGVYNEQFF. As DNA, the CDR3 is TGTGCCAGCAGTCGTCGGAAAAGCGGGGTCTACAATGAGCAGTTCTTC.

Details on this clone: One junction end does not reproduce the germline sequence, and a read error may be involved. The rearrangement links TRBV15 to TRBJ1-4; 7 nucleotides agree with TRBD1. There are 18 residues in the CDR3. Germline CDR1 reads LNHNV; CDR2 reads YYDKDF (reference sequence). The CDR3 DNA follows: TGTGCCACCAGCAGAGATGTGGTCGATCCAGGGGGTCGGGAAAAACTGCTTTTT. This sequence encodes CATSRDVVDPGGREKLLF.